The 7 T cell receptor beta chains below come from one sample, sequenced in a study of blood T cell repertoires in COVID-19. Here immunoSEQ multiplex PCR was the method, and the copy in TCRdb shows in-frame clones only, minus some. The sample consists of 280,000 or so clones, 90% of them appearing once. The material sequenced was PBMCs or T cells enriched from blood (not recorded which). Every receptor here comes from a woman younger than 35 with acute COVID-19.

The chain carries TRBV19 and TRBJ1-1, with D perhaps matching TRBD1 (6 bases). The V end was cut by 3 bases, the J end by 1 base, with 12 bases between. Germline CDR1 LNHDA, CDR2 SQIVND (reference sequence). This CDR3 has 15 amino acids. The CDR3 DNA is TGTGCCAGTAGTATTTCCCCGGGACAGAACACTGAAGCTTTCTTT. Its translation is CASSISPGQNTEAFF.

This clone came up a few times. The CDR3 DNA reads as TGTGCCAGCAGTGATCACAGGGGGCGCGGGTGGAACACCGGGGAGCTGTTTTTT. Amino acid sequence: CASSDHRGRGWNTGELFF. The chain links TRBV6-1 to TRBJ2-2; 9 nucleotides align to TRBD1. The CDR3 runs to 18 residues. CDR1 MNHNS and CDR2 SASEGT come from the germline V gene. Trimming cost V 3 bases and J 1 base; bases outside gene matches: 9.

This clone came up once. This chain connects TRBV28 to TRBJ1-2; TRBD1 matches 7 bases. This CDR3 region has 14 residues. Germline CDR1 is MDHEN and CDR2 is SYDVKM. The V segment lost 6 bases and the J segment 0 bases; nucleotides outside the gene matches: 4. DNA for the CDR3: TGTGCCAGCAGACTCACAGGGGCTAACTATGGCTACACCTTC. Its translation is CASRLTGANYGYTF.

The chain uses TRBV4-1 and TRBJ2-1; D is unclear. The CDR3 extends over 15 amino acids. Germline CDR1 MGHRA, CDR2 YSYEKL. The germline V and J ends were trimmed by 1 base and 2 bases, with 9 bases remaining between them. CDR3 sequence: CASSQVSSTYNEQFF. The CDR3 coding sequence is TGCGCCAGCAGCCAAGTTAGCTCGACCTACAATGAGCAGTTCTTC.

In this sample, this clone turned up once. The chain has TRBV7-9 and TRBJ1-4, with a possible D match to TRBD1 (5 bases). Trimming left V 3 bases short and J 0 bases short, with 11 bases between. This CDR3 is built from 16 residues. Germline V gene lookup returns CDR1 SEHNR and CDR2 FQNEAQ (reference sequence). This CDR3 is CASSLGRSATNEKLFF. DNA of the CDR3: TGTGCCAGCAGCTTGGGGCGGAGTGCAACTAATGAAAAACTGTTTTTT.

The genes are TRBV6-1 and TRBJ2-7, with a possible D match to TRBD2 (6 bases). The CDR3 runs to 15 residues. V was shortened by 2 bases and J by 3 bases, with 14 bases between the two germline ends. The V gene's germline CDR1 is MNHNS and CDR2 SASEGT. CDR3 region: CASSERRVDYYEQYF. In DNA, the CDR3 is TGTGCCAGCAGTGAAAGGAGGGTAGACTACTACGAGCAGTACTTC.

The chain is built from TRBV9 and TRBJ2-7, with 10 bases matching TRBD1. The CDR3 covers 13 residues. Germline loops: CDR1 SGDLS, CDR2 YYNGEE. V gave up 4 bases and J gave up 5 bases; unmatched junction bases: 3. The CDR3 region is CASSWGQGNEQYF. DNA for the CDR3: TGTGCCAGCAGCTGGGGACAGGGGAACGAGCAGTACTTC.